These T cell receptor beta chains were read from a single sample in a study of blood T cells in healthy people across ages. TCRdb called the 5' RACE reads again in MiXCR, with one record for every CDR3 protein. The top ten hold 23% of the sample, which has 1,800,000 or so distinct CDR3 sequences, 35% to 50% seen once. Sequencing input: blood. These receptors came from a human donor in good health. Both conserved end residues are part of each CDR3. D genes are given only for firm matches. Only part of the rows carry a size: once, few, many, or a class if the clone is expanded.

v_gene	j_gene	abundance	d_gene	CDR3aa	CDR3nt
TRBV24-1	TRBJ1-5	NA	TRBD1	CATSDSGTGKGNQPQHF	TGTGCCACCAGTGACTCCGGGACAGGGAAGGGCAATCAGCCCCAGCATTTT
TRBV20-1	TRBJ2-3	few	NA	CSARVLASDTQYF	TGCAGTGCTAGAGTGCTAGCGTCGGATACGCAGTATTTT
TRBV6-6	TRBJ1-1	NA	NA	CANTNRANTEAFF	TGTGCCAACACCAATAGGGCTAACACTGAAGCTTTCTTT
TRBV4-1	TRBJ1-2	few	NA	CASTVSPGLANYGYTF	TGCGCCAGCACCGTGTCCCCCGGCTTAGCTAACTATGGCTACACCTTC
TRBV7-2	TRBJ1-2	NA	TRBD1	CASSLLKTGYGYTF	TGTGCCAGCAGCCTACTTAAGACAGGGTATGGCTACACCTTC
TRBV5-1	TRBJ2-1	few	NA	CASSLAPLDGEQFF	TGCGCCAGCAGCTTGGCGCCCTTGGACGGTGAGCAGTTCTTC
TRBV28	TRBJ2-1	NA	NA	CATSRGRSEQFF	TGTGCCACAAGCAGGGGACGGAGTGAGCAGTTCTTC
TRBV9	TRBJ2-3	NA	TRBD2	CASGGTSGGDTQYF	TGTGCCTCCGGGGGGACTAGCGGGGGTGATACGCAGTATTTT
TRBV4-2	TRBJ1-6	NA	NA	CASSQVLGNSPLHF	TGTGCCAGCAGCCAAGTTTTAGGGAATTCACCCCTCCACTTT
TRBV28	TRBJ2-7	NA	NA	CASRGYLNHEQYF	TGTGCCAGCAGGGGCTACCTTAACCACGAGCAGTACTTC
TRBV29-1	TRBJ2-7	NA	TRBD1	CSVDLGTGGEQYF	TGCAGCGTTGATCTCGGGACAGGAGGCGAGCAGTACTTC
TRBV7-2	TRBJ1-2	few	NA	CASSLARDYGHTF	TGTGCCAGCAGCTTAGCACGGGACTATGGCCACACCTTC
TRBV13	TRBJ2-1	NA	TRBD1	CASSSGQETEQFF	TGTGCCAGCAGCTCCGGACAGGAGACTGAGCAGTTCTTC
TRBV7-2	TRBJ2-5	few	TRBD2	CASSIGTSGGAGETQYF	TGTGCCAGCAGCATCGGGACTAGCGGGGGGGCCGGGGAGACCCAGTACTTC
TRBV9	TRBJ1-2	few	TRBD1	CASSVGGTGAGYTF	TGTGCCAGCAGCGTAGGAGGGACAGGGGCTGGCTACACCTTC
TRBV12-3/TRBV12-4	TRBJ2-1	NA	NA	CASSLVAGANNEQFF	TGTGCCAGCAGTTTAGTTGCGGGGGCCAACAATGAGCAGTTCTTC
TRBV28	TRBJ2-7	NA	TRBD1	CASSLDRGRPTYEQYF	TGTGCCAGCAGTTTAGACAGGGGGCGGCCCACCTACGAGCAGTACTTC
TRBV7-2	TRBJ2-3	NA	NA	CASSLIGQGTDTQYF	TGTGCCAGCAGCTTAATAGGCCAAGGCACAGATACGCAGTATTTT
TRBV6-1	TRBJ1-5	NA	NA	CASSLLIPGERSNQPQHF	TGTGCCAGTTCGCTGCTTATACCGGGGGAACGAAGCAATCAGCCCCAGCATTTT
TRBV12-3/TRBV12-4	TRBJ1-5	NA	NA	CASRAQINSNQPQHF	TGTGCCAGCAGGGCACAAATTAATAGCAATCAGCCCCAGCATTTT
TRBV7-9	TRBJ2-5	many	TRBD1	CASSSGTGRQETQYF	TGTGCCAGCAGTTCCGGGACAGGGAGGCAAGAGACCCAGTACTTC
TRBV4-1	TRBJ2-7	NA	TRBD1	CASSLKRAGQATYEQYF	TGCGCCAGCAGCCTCAAACGGGCGGGACAGGCGACCTACGAGCAGTACTTC
TRBV20-1	TRBJ1-4	NA	NA	CSASRFATNEKLFF	TGCAGTGCTAGTCGGTTTGCAACTAATGAAAAACTGTTTTTT
TRBV9	TRBJ2-4	NA	NA	CASSEGHKNIQYF	TGTGCCAGCAGCGAGGGTCACAAAAACATTCAGTACTTC
TRBV5-1	TRBJ2-6	many	NA	CASSLTGQSSGANVLTF	TGCGCCAGCAGCTTGACGGGCCAAAGCTCTGGGGCCAACGTCCTGACTTTC
TRBV20-1	TRBJ1-5	once	NA	CSAPLWGGGSNQPQHF	TGCAGTGCCCCATTATGGGGGGGAGGTAGCAATCAGCCCCAGCATTTT
TRBV29-1	TRBJ2-1	NA	NA	CSVVILKGSSYNEQFF	TGCAGCGTTGTAATACTTAAGGGGAGCTCCTACAATGAGCAGTTCTTC
TRBV6-5	TRBJ1-1	NA	TRBD1	CASSYGTASAFF	TGTGCCAGCAGTTACGGGACAGCCTCAGCTTTCTTT
TRBV7-9	TRBJ1-4	NA	TRBD1	CASSLQGAWEKLFF	TGTGCCAGCAGCTTACAGGGGGCATGGGAAAAACTGTTTTTT
TRBV29-1	TRBJ1-2	once	NA	CSVTDGSLYGYTF	TGCAGCGTTACGGACGGATCACTCTATGGCTACACCTTC
TRBV6-6	TRBJ2-3	NA	NA	CASSCTAGDTQYF	TGTGCCAGCAGTTGCACCGCTGGGGATACGCAGTATTTT
TRBV24-1	TRBJ2-3	NA	TRBD1	CATSDPGQGSTDTQYF	TGTGCCACCAGTGATCCGGGACAGGGGAGTACAGATACGCAGTATTTT
TRBV7-9	TRBJ2-1	NA	TRBD2	CASSLSSGGALEQFF	TGTGCCAGCAGCTTGAGCAGCGGGGGGGCATTGGAGCAGTTCTTC
TRBV10-3	TRBJ2-5	few	TRBD2	CAIGGTSGGPRQEAQYF	TGTGCCATCGGGGGGACTAGCGGGGGCCCAAGACAAGAGGCCCAGTACTTC
TRBV6-2/TRBV6-3	TRBJ2-1	NA	NA	CASSFSPNEQFF	TGTGCCAGCAGTTTCTCCCCCAATGAGCAGTTCTTC
TRBV20-1	TRBJ2-3	NA	TRBD2	CSALSGGAGDTQYF	TGCAGTGCCCTTAGCGGGGGGGCGGGAGATACGCAGTATTTT
TRBV20-1	TRBJ2-3	NA	TRBD2	CSAHLSGRTDTQYF	TGCAGTGCCCATCTTAGCGGGCGCACAGATACGCAGTATTTT
TRBV2	TRBJ1-2	few	NA	CASSSFWGYTF	TGTGCCAGCAGCAGTTTCTGGGGCTACACCTTC
TRBV7-2	TRBJ1-2	many	NA	CASSPDRIYGYTF	TGTGCCAGCAGCCCCGACAGGATCTATGGCTACACCTTC
TRBV4-3	TRBJ1-2	few	NA	CASSQVGGWDYGYTF	TGCGCCAGCAGCCAAGTTGGGGGCTGGGACTATGGCTACACCTTC
TRBV29-1	TRBJ2-7	few	TRBD2	CSARTRWYEQYF	TGCAGCGCTCGGACTAGATGGTACGAGCAGTACTTC
TRBV7-9	TRBJ2-7	NA	TRBD1	CASSPAAGGPEQYF	TGTGCCAGCAGCCCGGCGGCAGGGGGCCCCGAGCAGTACTTC
TRBV4-3	TRBJ1-2	few	TRBD1	CASSKSPGQGTYGYTF	TGCGCCAGCAGCAAGAGCCCCGGACAGGGGACCTATGGCTACACCTTC